The 22 T cell receptor beta chains listed next were all sequenced from one sample in a study of OX40 agonist ivuxolimab in advanced cancers. Only in-frame clones appear in the TCRdb table, and some are missing; sequencing was by immunoSEQ multiplex PCR. The sample includes 98,000 or so clones, 75% to 95% of them seen just once. This specimen consisted of CD4+ or CD8+ T cells sorted from blood, obtained in a trial of the OX40 agonist ivuxolimab. The receptors here all came from an adult with an advanced solid tumor such as melanoma, head and neck, liver or kidney cancer.

The chain joins TRBV7-2 to TRBJ1-3; perhaps TRBD1 as D (6 bases). Germline assignment: CDR1 SGHTA and CDR2 FQGNSA. Trimming cost V 1 base and J 4 bases, with 14 bases left between them. The CDR3 has 16 amino acids. The CDR3 DNA reads as TGTGCCAGCAGCTTAGTTGCGGGGGCGCCAGGAAACACCATATATTTT. Translating gives CASSLVAGAPGNTIYF.

The chain joins TRBV19 to TRBJ1-5; D is uncertain. The ends were cut back, 7 bases at V and 3 bases at J, with 10 bases in the middle. In germline, CDR1 is LNHDA, CDR2 SQIVND (reference sequence). The CDR3 totals 13 residues. CDR3 region: CASTPTPNQPQHF. CDR3 sequence (DNA): TGTGCCAGTACCCCTACTCCCAATCAGCCCCAGCATTTT.

The V gene is TRBV5-8, the J gene TRBJ1-4; D is uncertain. Trimming cost V 0 bases and J 10 bases, with 22 bases left between them. Germline loops: CDR1 SGHTS, CDR2 YDEGEE. This CDR3 region has 17 residues. The CDR3: CASSLGRLTNEIRKLFF. DNA of the CDR3: TGTGCCAGCAGCTTGGGGCGGTTGACAAATGAAATAAGAAAACTGTTTTTT.

The chain carries TRBV7-8 and TRBJ2-5; 9 positions match TRBD2. The CDR3 contains 15 residues. CDR1 SGHVS and CDR2 FQNEAQ come from the germline V gene. Germline trimming cut 3 bases from V and 5 bases from J; bases unmatched to any gene: 7. CDR3: CASSFSLAGLETQYF. The CDR3 DNA sequence: TGTGCCAGCAGCTTTAGCCTAGCGGGGCTGGAGACCCAGTACTTC.

V usage is TRBV6-5 and J usage is TRBJ2-7, with D perhaps matching TRBD1 or TRBD2 (5 bases each). V gave up 8 bases and J gave up 0 bases, with 17 bases separating them. Germline V gene data show CDR1 as MNHEY and CDR2 as SVGAGI. The CDR3 contains 15 residues. The chain's CDR3 is CASAGAGASSYEQYF. Written as DNA, the CDR3 is TGTGCCAGCGCCGGCGCCGGGGCGAGCTCCTACGAGCAGTACTTC.

This chain connects TRBV5-1 to TRBJ2-7; D may be TRBD1 or TRBD2 (5 bases each). Germline V gene lookup returns CDR1 SGHRS and CDR2 YFSETQ. V lost 5 bases and J lost 3, with 21 bases in between. This CDR3 contains 16 residues. The CDR3 nucleotides are TGCGCCAGCAGGGTGGGGACCGCGACTCCCCTCTACGAGCAGTACTTC. It specifies CASRVGTATPLYEQYF.

J is TRBJ2-3 and V is TRBV9; possible D gene TRBD2, 5 bases. The germline gives CDR1 SGDLS, CDR2 YYNGEE. Trimming shortened V by 0 bases and J by 4 bases, and 12 bases separated the two germline ends. This CDR3 region has 15 residues. CDR3 DNA sequence: TGTGCCAGCAGCGTAGCTGGGGTGAGGGCAGATACGCAGTATTTT. Protein product: CASSVAGVRADTQYF.

This rearrangement joins TRBV2 to TRBJ2-1; 9 nucleotides line up with TRBD2. This CDR3 is built from 12 residues. Losses at the gene ends were 6 bases for V and 8 bases for J; bases not matched to a gene: 2. The germline V gene encodes CDR1 SNHLY and CDR2 FYNNEI. Here the CDR3 reads CASSRLADEQFF. The CDR3 DNA reads TGTGCCAGCAGCAGACTAGCGGATGAGCAGTTCTTC.

The J gene is TRBJ2-7, the V gene TRBV6-5; possibly TRBD1 for D (7 bases). Germline CDR1 reads MNHEY; CDR2 reads SVGAGI. CDR3 length: 14 amino acids. Trimming pared 8 bases from V and 6 bases from J, leaving 20 bases between. CDR3 region: CASQQGGYGGEQYF. The DNA of the CDR3 is TGTGCCAGCCAACAAGGGGGCTACGGGGGCGAGCAGTACTTC.

This chain joins TRBV5-1 and TRBJ2-5; D unresolved. The J call is in doubt because the DNA end fits TRBJ2-7 better. Per germline, CDR1 SGHRS and CDR2 YFSETQ. The CDR3 is 14 amino acids. The CDR3 DNA reads TGCGCCAGCAGCTTCCGGACGGATGCCCTCGAGCAGTACTTC. Protein product: CASSFRTDALEQYF.

In DNA form, the CDR3 reads TGTGCCAGCAGCGTCGGACTGGGGGGATCCTATGGCTACACCTTC. It yields the protein CASSVGLGGSYGYTF. V gene TRBV7-9 combines with J gene TRBJ1-2, with D maybe TRBD1 (5 bases). V was pared by 5 bases and J by 4 bases, with 17 bases between. From germline, CDR1 is SEHNR and CDR2 FQNEAQ (reference sequence). CDR3 length equals 15 residues.

The V call is TRBV6-4, the J call TRBJ2-1; 10 nucleotides match TRBD2. V trimming: 0 bases; J trimming: 8 bases; junction bases outside the gene matches: 7. CDR1 is MRHNA and CDR2 is SNTAGT in the germline V gene. This CDR3 has 16 residues. CDR3 sequence (DNA): TGTGCCAGCAGTGACTCGCTAGCGGGAGCTCTCGATGAGCAGTTCTTC. As protein: CASSDSLAGALDEQFF.

The V and J genes are TRBV19 and TRBJ1-5, with 9 bases lining up with TRBD1. This CDR3 has 14 residues. Losses at the gene ends were 5 bases for V and 7 bases for J; bases not matched to a gene: 6. CDR1 and CDR2 from the germline V gene are LNHDA and SQIVND (reference sequence). The CDR3 sequence is CASSVGTGPQPQHF. CDR3 bases: TGTGCCAGTAGTGTTGGGACAGGGCCCCAGCCCCAGCATTTT. Complete variable domain (other parts from reference TRBV19 and TRBJ1-5): DGGITQSPKYLFRKEGQNVTLSCEQNLNHDAMYWYRQDPGQGLRLIYYSQIVNDFQKGDIAEGYSVSREKKESFPLTVTSAQKNPTAFYLCASSVGTGPQPQHFGDGTRLSIL.

The chain is built from TRBV27 and TRBJ2-7; 9 nucleotides match TRBD2. Germline V gene data show CDR1 as MNHEY and CDR2 as SMNVEV (reference sequence). V shed 5 bases and J 2 bases; nucleotides not matched to a gene: 7. The CDR3 has 15 residues. The CDR3 reads CASSPAVAGAYEQYF. The CDR3 DNA is TGTGCCAGCAGTCCCGCCGTAGCGGGGGCCTACGAGCAGTACTTC.

The chain uses TRBV7-6 and TRBJ2-1; 12 bases line up with TRBD2. The CDR3 spans 15 residues. Per germline, CDR1 SGHVS and CDR2 FNYEAQ. V was pared by 5 bases and J by 9 bases, with 8 bases of the junction left unmatched. As DNA, the CDR3 is TGTGCCAGCAGCCCCTCGTCTAGCGGGAGGGGTGAGCAGTTCTTC. It specifies CASSPSSSGRGEQFF.

The chain couples TRBV7-9 to TRBJ1-3; D unresolved. Germline V lookup: CDR1 SEHNR, CDR2 FQNEAQ (reference sequence). The ends were cut back, 5 bases at V and 5 bases at J, with 16 bases in the middle. This CDR3 comprises 15 residues. For the CDR3, the DNA is TGTGCCAGCAGCCCCGGAGGAGGGCCGAGAAACACCATATATTTT. This gives the protein CASSPGGGPRNTIYF.

The CDR3 DNA reads TGTGCCAGCAGCTTAGTGGCTAGCGGATTCTACGAGCAGTACTTC. It specifies CASSLVASGFYEQYF. The V gene is TRBV11-2, the J gene TRBJ2-7; 7 nucleotides line up with TRBD2. Germline loops: CDR1 SGHAT, CDR2 FQNNGV. The length of the CDR3 is 15 residues. Unmatched junction bases numbered 6, after V lost 1 base and J lost 3 bases.

The chain recombines TRBV29-1 with TRBJ1-5; TRBD1 matches 11 bases. Trimming removed 6 bases from V and 6 bases from J; junction bases left unmatched: 7. CDR1 is SQVTM, CDR2 ANQGSEA, per germline. This CDR3 comprises 14 residues. In nucleotides, the CDR3 is TGCAGCGTCGCGGCCGGGACAGGGGGTCAGCCCCAGCATTTT. It specifies CSVAAGTGGQPQHF.

The V gene is TRBV6-5, the J gene TRBJ2-7; D is undetermined. CDR3 length: 15 residues. The V end was cut by 3 bases, the J end by 0 bases, with 12 bases between. Looked up from germline, CDR1 is MNHEY and CDR2 is SVGAGI. The chain's CDR3 is CASSYRAVFSYEQYF. In DNA, the CDR3 is TGTGCCAGCAGTTATAGGGCGGTGTTCTCCTACGAGCAGTACTTC.

The V gene is TRBV10-3, the J gene TRBJ1-1; D call uncertain. Looked up from germline, CDR1 is ENHRY and CDR2 is SYGVKD. The ends were cut back, 4 bases at V and 11 bases at J, with 20 bases in the middle. The CDR3 runs to 14 residues. The CDR3 protein is CAISGSRSSHGAFF. DNA for the CDR3: TGTGCCATCAGTGGGTCCCGGTCTTCCCACGGCGCTTTCTTT.

V usage is TRBV10-3 and J usage is TRBJ2-7; D is ambiguous. The CDR3 covers 15 residues. In germline, CDR1 is ENHRY, CDR2 SYGVKD. Deletions cut 3 bases from V and 3 bases from J, with 15 bases between. CDR3 sequence (DNA): TGTGCCATCAGTGATATGAGACGGAAAAACTACGAGCAGTACTTC. Encoded protein: CAISDMRRKNYEQYF.

The chain has TRBV5-1 and TRBJ1-2; possibly TRBD1 for D (6 bases). The germline V gene encodes CDR1 SGHRS and CDR2 YFSETQ. V was clipped by 4 bases and J by 8 bases, with 21 bases between them. This CDR3 comprises 15 residues. DNA of the CDR3: TGCGCCAGCAGCCAAAGCCTCGACAGGCTGCACGGCTACACCTTC. As protein: CASSQSLDRLHGYTF.